One and the same sample provided the 14 T cell receptor beta chains below, sequenced in a study of shared clonotypes between healthy human individuals. Sequenced by immunoSEQ multiplex PCR; TCRdb stores in-frame clones only, minus some. The data hold roughly 2 million clones, with 90% to 97% observed a single time. The sample was naive CD4+ T cells sorted from blood. Subset specified: CD45RA+ positively selected. These receptors came from a man in his late teens or twenties in good health.

The chain recombines TRBV28 with TRBJ2-7; TRBD1 is a possible D gene (7 bases). The V gene's germline CDR1 is MDHEN and CDR2 SYDVKM. The CDR3 spans 13 residues. V lost 10 bases to trimming and J lost 5 bases, with 18 bases between them. This chain's CDR3 is CAICGGGADEQYF. As DNA, the CDR3 is TGTGCCATCTGCGGAGGGGGCGCGGACGAGCAGTACTTC. Filled out from reference TRBV28 and TRBJ2-7, the complete variable domain reads DVKVTQSSRYLVKRTGEKVFLECVQDMDHENMFWYRQDPGLGLRLIYFSYDVKMKEKGDIPEGYSVSREKKERFSLILESASTNQTSMYLCAICGGGADEQYFGPGTRLTVT.

The chain recombines TRBV19 with TRBJ2-2; D is unclear. In germline, CDR1 is LNHDA, CDR2 SQIVND (reference sequence). The CDR3 runs to 18 residues. Trimming cost V 1 base and J 0 bases, with 15 bases left between them. The CDR3 region has the DNA TGTGCCAGTAGTATAGCGCTTCGAGGAGAAGCGAACACCGGGGAGCTGTTTTTT. Its protein product is CASSIALRGEANTGELFF.

The table lists this clone with a count of one. This sample includes further DNA sequences coding for the same CDR3. CDR3 sequence (DNA): TGTGCCAGTAGTGGCCGACAGGGGTACGAGCAGTACTTC. Protein product: CASSGRQGYEQYF. This sequence joins TRBV19 and TRBJ2-7; 8 bases align to TRBD1. CDR1 is LNHDA and CDR2 is SQIVND in the germline V gene (reference sequence). The CDR3 is made up of 13 amino acids. The V segment lost 5 bases and the J segment 4 bases; nucleotides outside the gene matches: 4. The complete variable domain, with remaining parts taken from reference TRBV19 and TRBJ2-7, reads DGGITQSPKYLFRKEGQNVTLSCEQNLNHDAMYWYRQDPGQGLRLIYYSQIVNDFQKGDIAEGYSVSREKKESFPLTVTSAQKNPTAFYLCASSGRQGYEQYFGPGTRLTVT.

The V and J genes are TRBV5-1 and TRBJ2-5, with a possible D match to TRBD2 (6 bases). CDR3 size: 14 residues. Trimming cost V 1 base and J 5 bases, with 12 bases left between them. Germline CDR1 SGHRS, CDR2 YFSETQ. The CDR3 region is CASSLTAGLETQYF. CDR3 nucleotide sequence: TGCGCCAGCAGCTTGACAGCGGGTCTGGAGACCCAGTACTTC.

The chain joins TRBV7-2 to TRBJ2-2, with D tentatively TRBD2 (6 bases). V lost 1 base, J lost 7 bases, and 16 bases lay in between. Germline loops: CDR1 SGHTA, CDR2 FQGNSA. The CDR3 consists of 16 residues. For the CDR3, the DNA is TGTGCCAGCAGCTTAGTTCGGCTAGCGTCGGGCGGGGAGCTGTTTTTT. Translating it yields CASSLVRLASGGELFF.

The rearrangement uses TRBV6-6 and TRBJ2-7; no reliable D call. Germline lookup yields CDR1 MNHNY and CDR2 SVGAGI (reference sequence). The CDR3 has 15 residues. The ends were cut back, 0 bases at V and 0 bases at J, with 9 bases in the middle. In DNA, the CDR3 is TGTGCCAGCAGTTACTCTTCCGCGGCCTCCTACGAGCAGTACTTC. It codes for CASSYSSAASYEQYF.

The chain combines TRBV7-2 with TRBJ1-1; 12 bases are shared with TRBD1. V gave up 1 base and J gave up 5 bases; unmatched junction bases: 8. Germline CDR1 reads SGHTA; CDR2 reads FQGNSA. CDR3 length equals 17 residues. Written as DNA, the CDR3 is TGTGCCAGCAGCTTAGGGTGGGACAGGGGGCCGAGGACTGAAGCTTTCTTT. Translated: CASSLGWDRGPRTEAFF.

The chain carries TRBV11-2 and TRBJ1-6; 9 nucleotides align to TRBD1. This CDR3 region has 15 residues. Germline V CDR1 and CDR2: SGHAT, FQNNGV. Trimming at V came to 1 base and at J to 10 bases, leaving 5 bases not matched to a gene. The CDR3, as DNA: TGTGCCAGCAGCTTAGGTGGGACAGGGTACTCACCCCTCCACTTT. Encoded protein: CASSLGGTGYSPLHF.

This chain joins TRBV2 and TRBJ2-7, with D possibly being TRBD2 (6 bases). Germline V gene sequence: CDR1 SNHLY, CDR2 FYNNEI. The CDR3 runs to 14 residues. V was cut by 8 bases and J by 1 base, with 15 bases left in between. The CDR3 DNA reads TGTGCCAGCGGGGCGGAGGGAGCGTCCTACGAGCAGTACTTC. It is translated as CASGAEGASYEQYF.

The genes are TRBV7-9 and TRBJ1-1, with a weak D call TRBD1 (5 bases). The CDR3 is 13 residues long. The V end lost 7 bases, the J end lost 1 base, and 10 bases lay between the germline ends. Germline V gene data show CDR1 as SEHNR and CDR2 as FQNEAQ (reference sequence). CDR3 region: CASTPRGNTEAFF. The CDR3 DNA is TGTGCCAGCACCCCTAGGGGGAACACTGAAGCTTTCTTT.

To note about this clone: The same CDR3 also results from other DNA sequences found in this sample. The gene calls are TRBV6-1 and TRBJ2-7; possibly TRBD1 for D (6 bases). This CDR3 has 14 residues. V lost 7 bases and J 0 bases, leaving 13 bases between the germline ends. Germline CDR1 reads MNHNS; CDR2 reads SASEGT. CDR3 in DNA: TGTGCCAGCACCCTAGGGGGTTCCTCCTACGAGCAGTACTTC. This gives the protein CASTLGGSSYEQYF.

This sequence joins TRBV7-2 and TRBJ2-2; 8 bases map to TRBD1. The germline CDR1 and CDR2 sequences are SGHTA and FQGNSA. The CDR3 contains 15 residues. The junction had 2 bases not matched to a gene; V was cut back by 0 bases and J by 5 bases. CDR3 amino acids: CASSLARTGTGELFF. CDR3 sequence (DNA): TGTGCCAGCAGCTTAGCCCGGACAGGGACCGGGGAGCTGTTTTTT.

This chain uses TRBV28 with TRBJ1-5; weak D call: TRBD1 (5 bases). This CDR3 is built from 15 residues. Germline V CDR1 and CDR2: MDHEN, SYDVKM. V shed 3 bases and J shed 0 bases, with 9 bases lying between them. CDR3 DNA sequence: TGTGCCAGCAGTTTGGGGCGAGATAGCAATCAGCCCCAGCATTTT. Amino acid sequence: CASSLGRDSNQPQHF. Full variable domain (remainder filled in from reference TRBV28 and TRBJ1-5): DVKVTQSSRYLVKRTGEKVFLECVQDMDHENMFWYRQDPGLGLRLIYFSYDVKMKEKGDIPEGYSVSREKKERFSLILESASTNQTSMYLCASSLGRDSNQPQHFGDGTRLSIL.

This clone was seen once. This rearrangement joins TRBV11-2 to TRBJ1-2; 9 bases agree with TRBD1. This CDR3 spans 15 amino acids. Looked up from germline, CDR1 is SGHAT and CDR2 is FQNNGV. After removal of 5 bases from V and 0 bases from J, the junction contained 4 bases not matched to a gene. CDR3 in amino acids: CASSPGQGTNYGYTF. In nucleotides, the CDR3 is TGTGCCAGCAGCCCAGGACAGGGGACTAACTATGGCTACACCTTC.